This is a list of T cell receptor beta chains from one sample in a study of cytomegalovirus exposure and HLA in healthy donors. Data came from immunoSEQ multiplex PCR; TCRdb stores just in-frame clones and leaves some out. The data show more than 95,000 clones, roughly 80% seen once. Sequencing was performed on PBMCs. Receptors originate from a man younger than 35 in good health and CMV-seronegative. Both conserved end residues are part of each CDR3. A D gene is named only where the DNA matches it firmly. Size values are once, few and many counts, or a class for expanded clones, and some rows have none.

clone size	V gene	J gene	D gene	CDR3 protein	CDR3 DNA
.	TRBV7-9	TRBJ2-2	TRBD2	CASSRSGGFTGELFF	TGTGCCAGCAGCCGTAGCGGGGGGTTCACCGGGGAGCTGTTTTTT
once	TRBV9	TRBJ2-7	TRBD2	CASSARSGAGDEQYF	TGTGCCAGCAGCGCTCGCAGTGGGGCGGGGGACGAGCAGTACTTC
few	TRBV19	TRBJ1-1	.	CASGGGPEAFF	TGTGCCAGTGGGGGAGGGCCTGAAGCTTTCTTT
.	TRBV5-1	TRBJ1-1	TRBD1	CASSPTGRHTEAFF	TGCGCCAGCAGCCCGACAGGGCGGCACACTGAAGCTTTCTTT
.	TRBV19	TRBJ1-6	TRBD1	CASSGTGPNSPLHF	TGTGCCAGTTCCGGGACAGGGCCTAATTCACCCCTCCACTTT
.	TRBV19	TRBJ1-2	.	CASSIDITGSYGYTF	TGTGCCAGTAGTATAGATATAACAGGGTCCTATGGCTACACCTTC
.	TRBV6-6	TRBJ2-7	TRBD2	CASIKTGTSGYEQYF	TGTGCCAGCATAAAAACCGGGACTAGCGGTTACGAGCAGTACTTC
.	TRBV13	TRBJ2-7	.	CASSSGGSYEQYF	TGTGCCAGCAGCTCCGGGGGCTCCTACGAGCAGTACTTC
.	TRBV7-3	TRBJ2-5	.	CASSPAAGWTQYF	TGTGCCAGCAGCCCGGCGGCGGGGTGGACCCAGTACTTC
.	TRBV5-6	TRBJ1-5	TRBD1	CASSEQGVIQPQHF	TGTGCCAGCAGCGAACAGGGGGTAATTCAGCCCCAGCATTTT
.	TRBV6-5	TRBJ1-2	.	CASRSQPGLSYGYTF	TGTGCCAGCCGTTCCCAACCGGGTTTGAGCTATGGCTACACCTTC
.	TRBV4-2	TRBJ2-1	.	CASSQVLQGTYNEQFF	TGTGCCAGCAGCCAAGTCCTGCAGGGGACCTACAATGAGCAGTTCTTC
.	TRBV5-1	TRBJ2-4	TRBD2	CASSVPSGGTAKNIQYF	TGCGCCAGCAGCGTTCCTAGCGGGGGGACAGCCAAAAACATTCAGTACTTC
.	TRBV15	TRBJ1-5	.	CATSGGGGGTFQPQHF	TGTGCCACCAGCGGTGGGGGAGGAGGGACTTTTCAGCCCCAGCATTTT
.	TRBV27	TRBJ1-2	.	CASSSYPPDTYGYTF	TGTGCCAGCAGTTCTTACCCCCCGGACACTTATGGCTACACCTTC
.	TRBV5-1	TRBJ2-7	.	CASSLDPTGAVYEQYF	TGCGCCAGCAGCTTGGACCCCACAGGCGCCGTCTACGAGCAGTACTTC
few	TRBV19	TRBJ1-1	.	CASSIGLAGGAFF	TGTGCCAGTAGTATAGGTCTAGCCGGGGGAGCTTTCTTT